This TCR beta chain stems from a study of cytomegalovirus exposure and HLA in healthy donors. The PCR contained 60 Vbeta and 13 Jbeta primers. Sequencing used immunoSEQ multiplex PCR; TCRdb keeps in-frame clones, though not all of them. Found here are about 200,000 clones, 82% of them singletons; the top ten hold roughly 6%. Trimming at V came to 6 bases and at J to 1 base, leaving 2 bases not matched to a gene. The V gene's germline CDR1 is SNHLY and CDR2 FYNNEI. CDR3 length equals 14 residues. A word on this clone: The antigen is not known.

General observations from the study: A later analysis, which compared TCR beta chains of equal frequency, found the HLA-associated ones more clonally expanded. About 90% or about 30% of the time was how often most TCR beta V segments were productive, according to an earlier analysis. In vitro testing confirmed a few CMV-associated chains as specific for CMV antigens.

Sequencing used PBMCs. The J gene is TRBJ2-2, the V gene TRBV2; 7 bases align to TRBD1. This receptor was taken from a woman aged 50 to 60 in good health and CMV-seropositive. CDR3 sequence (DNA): TGTGCCAGCAGGGGGACAGAGAACACCGGGGAGCTGTTTTTT. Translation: CASRGTENTGELFF.